Sequencing of this T cell receptor (beta chain) was carried out in a study of T cell responses to AZD1222 COVID-19 vaccine. Findings and limits, study-wide: Spike was spanned by vaccine-associated CD4 TCRs, which were dominant at 160-218 and 743-854.

As regards this clone: The antigen remains unidentified.

The V end lost 1 base, the J end lost 3 bases, and 9 bases lay between the germline ends. CDR1 is LNHNV and CDR2 is YYDKDF in the germline V gene (reference sequence). The CDR3 is made up of 15 amino acids. The table came from immunoSEQ multiplex PCR; TCRdb's copy has only in-frame clones and leaves some out. The table lists 140,000 to 150,000 clones, approximately 94% of them singletons. Source: peripheral blood, taken on day 0 of AZD1222 vaccination. The rearrangement uses TRBV15 and TRBJ2-2, with D perhaps given as TRBD1 or TRBD2 (5 bases each). This TCR derives from an adult in good health. The CDR3 here is CATSRGQGDTGELFF. For the CDR3, the DNA is TGTGCCACCAGCAGAGGGCAGGGAGACACCGGGGAGCTGTTTTTT.